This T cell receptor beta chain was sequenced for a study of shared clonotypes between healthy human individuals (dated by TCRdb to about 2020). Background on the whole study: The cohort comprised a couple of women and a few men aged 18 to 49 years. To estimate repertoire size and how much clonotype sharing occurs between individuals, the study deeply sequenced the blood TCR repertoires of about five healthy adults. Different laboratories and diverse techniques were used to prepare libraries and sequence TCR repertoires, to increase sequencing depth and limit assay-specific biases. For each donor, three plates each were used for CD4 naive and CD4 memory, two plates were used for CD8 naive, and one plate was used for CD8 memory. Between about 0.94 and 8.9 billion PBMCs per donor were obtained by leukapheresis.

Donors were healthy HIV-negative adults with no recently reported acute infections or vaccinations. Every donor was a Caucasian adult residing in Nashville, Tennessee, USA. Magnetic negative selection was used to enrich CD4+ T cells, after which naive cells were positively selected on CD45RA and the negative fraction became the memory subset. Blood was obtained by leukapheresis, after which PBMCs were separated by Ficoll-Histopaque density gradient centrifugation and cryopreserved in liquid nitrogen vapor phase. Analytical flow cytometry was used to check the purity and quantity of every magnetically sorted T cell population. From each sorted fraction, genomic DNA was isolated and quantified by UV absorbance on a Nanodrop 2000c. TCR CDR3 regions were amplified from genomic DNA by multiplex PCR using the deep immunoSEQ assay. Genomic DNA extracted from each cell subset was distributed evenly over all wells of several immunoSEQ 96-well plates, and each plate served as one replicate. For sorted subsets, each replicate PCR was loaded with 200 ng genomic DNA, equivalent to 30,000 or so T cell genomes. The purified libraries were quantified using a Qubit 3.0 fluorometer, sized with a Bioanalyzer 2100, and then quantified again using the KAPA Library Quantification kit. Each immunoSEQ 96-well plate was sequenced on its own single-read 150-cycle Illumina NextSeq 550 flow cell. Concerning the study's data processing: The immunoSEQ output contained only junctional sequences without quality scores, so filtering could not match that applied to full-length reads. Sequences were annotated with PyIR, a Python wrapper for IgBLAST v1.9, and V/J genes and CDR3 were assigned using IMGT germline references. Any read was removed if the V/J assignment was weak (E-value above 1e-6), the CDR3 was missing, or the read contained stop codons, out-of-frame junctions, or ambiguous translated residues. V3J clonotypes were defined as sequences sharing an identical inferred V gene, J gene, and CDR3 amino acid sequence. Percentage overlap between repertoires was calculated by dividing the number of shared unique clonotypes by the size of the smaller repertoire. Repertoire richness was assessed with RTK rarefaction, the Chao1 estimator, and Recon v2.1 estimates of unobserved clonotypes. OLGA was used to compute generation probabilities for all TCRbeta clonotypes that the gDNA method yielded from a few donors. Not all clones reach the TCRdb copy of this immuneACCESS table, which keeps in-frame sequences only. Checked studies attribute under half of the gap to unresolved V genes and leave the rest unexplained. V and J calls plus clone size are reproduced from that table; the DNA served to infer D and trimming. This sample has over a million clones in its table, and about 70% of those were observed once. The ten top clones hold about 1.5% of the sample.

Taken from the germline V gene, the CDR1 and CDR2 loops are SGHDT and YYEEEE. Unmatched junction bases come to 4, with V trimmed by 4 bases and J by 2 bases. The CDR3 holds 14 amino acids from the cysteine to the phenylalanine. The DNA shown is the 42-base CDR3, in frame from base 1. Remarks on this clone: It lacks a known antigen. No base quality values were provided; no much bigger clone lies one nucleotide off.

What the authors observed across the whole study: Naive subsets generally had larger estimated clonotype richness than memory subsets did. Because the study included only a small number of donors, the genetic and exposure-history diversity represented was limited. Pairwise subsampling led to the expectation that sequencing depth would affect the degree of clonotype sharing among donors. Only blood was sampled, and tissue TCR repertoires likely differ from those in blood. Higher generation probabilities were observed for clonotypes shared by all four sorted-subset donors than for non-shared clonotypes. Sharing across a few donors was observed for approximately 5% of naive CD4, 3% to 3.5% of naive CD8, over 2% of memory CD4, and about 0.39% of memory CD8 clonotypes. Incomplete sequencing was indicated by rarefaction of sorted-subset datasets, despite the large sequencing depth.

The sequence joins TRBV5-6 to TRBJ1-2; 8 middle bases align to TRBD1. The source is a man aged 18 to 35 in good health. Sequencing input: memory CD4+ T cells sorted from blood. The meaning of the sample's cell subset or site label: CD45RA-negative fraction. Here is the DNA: TGTGCCAGCAGCATGGACAGGGCCAACTATGGCTACACCTTC. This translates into CASSMDRANYGYTF.